Below are 25 T cell receptor beta chains sequenced from a single sample in a study of CD8 T cells in Susac syndrome. With random hexamers, reverse transcription was performed on about 0.5 to 1 ug of RNA. TCRdb re-analysed the immunoSEQ multiplex PCR reads in MiXCR, keeping a single row per CDR3 protein. The profile shows 150,000 or so distinct CDR3 sequences, about 94% of them singletons. The sequencing input was CD8+ T cells from PBMCs. These TCRs come from a human donor with multiple sclerosis.

The chain couples TRBV9 to TRBJ2-1; TRBD2 is a possible D gene (6 bases). The germline CDR1 and CDR2 sequences are SGDLS and YYNGEE. This CDR3 has 14 residues. The germline V and J ends were trimmed by 0 bases and 10 bases, with 14 bases remaining between them. The DNA of the CDR3 is TGTGCCAGCAGCGTAGAGATGGGGGGACTCGAGCAGTTCTTC. This gives the protein CASSVEMGGLEQFF.

V gene TRBV7-9 combines with J gene TRBJ2-4; D might be TRBD1 (6 bases). From germline, CDR1 is SEHNR and CDR2 FQNEAQ (reference sequence). Trimming took off 5 bases at V and 1 base at J, with 15 bases between the two ends. The length of the CDR3 is 16 residues. This CDR3 is CASSGGSSIAKNIQYF. CDR3 DNA sequence: TGTGCCAGCAGCGGGGGCTCATCCATCGCCAAAAACATTCAGTACTTC.

The chain carries TRBV15 and TRBJ2-1; 7 bases align to TRBD1. J lost 0 bases, V lost 0 bases, and 8 bases had no gene match. The CDR3 has 18 amino acids. CDR1 and CDR2 (germline): LNHNV, YYDKDF (reference sequence). The CDR3 spells CATSRDAPGQSSYNEQFF. The CDR3 bases are TGTGCCACCAGCAGAGATGCCCCGGGACAGAGCTCCTACAATGAGCAGTTCTTC.

The gene calls are TRBV4-2 and TRBJ2-7; the match to TRBD2 covers 8 bases. There are 15 residues in the CDR3. In germline, CDR1 is LGHNA, CDR2 YNFKEQ. The ends lost 4 bases at V and 3 bases at J; junction bases unmatched: 8. The CDR3 spells CASSRERGWNYEQYF. The DNA for the CDR3 is TGTGCCAGCAGCCGAGAGCGGGGGTGGAACTACGAGCAGTACTTC.

The CDR3 is CASSYSISGDRGPYEQYF. CDR3 DNA: TGTGCCAGCAGTTACTCGATAAGTGGGGACAGGGGACCCTACGAGCAGTACTTC. The chain recombines TRBV6-5 with TRBJ2-7; 10 bases line up with TRBD1. The germline V gene encodes CDR1 MNHEY and CDR2 SVGAGI. The V segment lost 0 bases and the J segment 2 bases; nucleotides outside the gene matches: 10. CDR3 length: 18 residues.

The chain uses TRBV9 and TRBJ1-5; possible D gene TRBD1, 6 bases. Germline CDR1 reads SGDLS; CDR2 reads YYNGEE. CDR3 length: 14 residues. Trimming shortened V by 3 bases and J by 5 bases, and 12 bases separated the two germline ends. CDR3 amino acids: CASSAGTNYQPQHF. DNA of the CDR3: TGTGCCAGCAGCGCAGGGACAAACTATCAGCCCCAGCATTTT.

The rearrangement uses TRBV9 and TRBJ2-6; weak D call: TRBD2 (5 bases). This CDR3 has 15 amino acids. V gave up 0 bases and J gave up 2 bases, with 6 bases separating them. Germline CDR1 SGDLS, CDR2 YYNGEE. The CDR3 nucleotides are TGTGCCAGCAGCGTAGCGGGAACTGGGGCCAACGTCCTGACTTTC. It is translated as CASSVAGTGANVLTF.

The V call is TRBV27, the J call TRBJ1-1; no definite D call. V shed 2 bases and J shed 9 bases, with 7 bases lying between them. The CDR3 is 11 amino acids. Germline V lookup: CDR1 MNHEY, CDR2 SMNVEV (reference sequence). The CDR3 DNA follows: TGTGCCAGCAGTTTAGGTGGCCAAGCTTTCTTT. Translated, it gives CASSLGGQAFF.

The chain joins TRBV14 to TRBJ2-1; D ambiguous. Germline V lookup: CDR1 SGHDN, CDR2 FVKESK. This CDR3 has 15 residues. V was pared by 0 bases and J by 4 bases, with 10 bases between. The CDR3 coding sequence is TGTGCCAGCAGCCAAGACATGAGCCCGTACAATGAGCAGTTCTTC. Residues: CASSQDMSPYNEQFF.

The V call is TRBV7-9, the J call TRBJ2-1, with TRBD1 matching over 8 bases. The CDR3 has 14 amino acids. Germline V gene lookup returns CDR1 SEHNR and CDR2 FQNEAQ (reference sequence). Germline trimming cut 3 bases from V and 8 bases from J; bases unmatched to any gene: 6. Written as DNA, the CDR3 is TGTGCCAGCAGCTTCCAGGGGGCGTCCCATGAGCAGTTCTTC. This codes for CASSFQGASHEQFF.

This clonotype was observed a single time. The V gene is TRBV24-1, the J gene TRBJ2-5; possibly TRBD1 or TRBD2 for D (5 bases each). The germline V gene encodes CDR1 KGHDR and CDR2 SFDVKD. The V end was cut by 9 bases, the J end by 4 bases, with 11 bases between. This CDR3 has 12 amino acids. CDR3 nucleotides: TGTGCCACCGACGGTGGGGGAGAGACCCAGTACTTC. This encodes CATDGGGETQYF.

The chain joins TRBV20-1 to TRBJ2-7, with D perhaps TRBD2 (6 bases). Germline V gene lookup returns CDR1 DFQATT and CDR2 SNEGSKA (reference sequence). This CDR3 is built from 12 residues. The V end lost 5 bases, the J end lost 4 bases, and 12 bases lay between the germline ends. CDR3 sequence: CSAALGGYEQYF. CDR3 DNA sequence: TGCAGTGCTGCTCTCGGGGGTTACGAGCAGTACTTC.

V is TRBV10-3 and J is TRBJ2-3, with 7 bases lining up with TRBD2. Germline CDR1 ENHRY, CDR2 SYGVKD. The V and J ends lost 9 bases and 3 bases, in that order; junction bases with no gene match: 6. The CDR3 spans 13 residues. CDR3 residues: CAIAGLRTDTQYF. Here the CDR3 DNA reads TGTGCCATAGCGGGGCTCCGAACAGATACGCAGTATTTT.

The chain recombines TRBV27 with TRBJ2-1, with 9 bases fitting TRBD2. CDR3 size: 15 residues. Looked up from germline, CDR1 is MNHEY and CDR2 is SMNVEV (reference sequence). With V trimmed by 2 bases and J by 8 bases, 7 bases remained unmatched. The CDR3 sequence is CASSLRSGGQDEQFF. DNA for the CDR3: TGTGCCAGCAGTTTACGGAGCGGGGGGCAGGATGAGCAGTTCTTC.

This chain uses TRBV9 with TRBJ2-7, with 9 bases aligning to TRBD1. The CDR3 extends over 14 amino acids. The germline CDR1 and CDR2 sequences are SGDLS and YYNGEE. Trimming took 4 bases from V and 4 from J; bases not matched to a gene: 6. The CDR3 DNA is TGTGCCAGCAGCTTGGGGACAGGGTGGTACGAGCAGTACTTC. It encodes CASSLGTGWYEQYF.

The chain couples TRBV12-3 or TRBV12-4 to TRBJ2-7; possibly TRBD2 for D (5 bases). Trimming pared 4 bases from V and 4 bases from J, leaving 17 bases between. The CDR3 runs 15 residues. The CDR3 DNA is TGTGCCAGCAGTTCCCCCCGAGGGAGTGTGTACGAGCAGTACTTC. Its protein product is CASSSPRGSVYEQYF.

This clonotype was recorded only once. V is TRBV9 and J is TRBJ2-7; 9 bases line up with TRBD1. Unmatched junction bases numbered 5, after V lost 0 bases and J lost 4 bases. This CDR3 spans 15 amino acids. Looked up from germline, CDR1 is SGDLS and CDR2 is YYNGEE. The CDR3 DNA sequence: TGTGCCAGCAGCGTAGCTACAGGGGGCGCGTACGAGCAGTACTTC. Translation: CASSVATGGAYEQYF.

This CDR3 is CASSELQGYYGYTF. CDR3 coding DNA: TGTGCCAGCAGTGAATTACAGGGATACTATGGCTACACCTTC. The chain couples TRBV6-2 or TRBV6-3 to TRBJ1-2, with a weak D call TRBD1 (6 bases). The germline gives CDR1 MNHEY, CDR2 SVGEGT. Deletions cut 5 bases from V and 3 bases from J, with 13 bases between. CDR3 length equals 14 residues.

The CDR3 DNA sequence: TGTGCCAGTAGTATAGACACTTACTCTGGGGCCAACGTCCTGACTTTC. Translation: CASSIDTYSGANVLTF. This chain uses TRBV19 with TRBJ2-6; unclear D gene. Deletions cut 0 bases from V and 0 bases from J, with 6 bases between. The germline V gene encodes CDR1 LNHDA and CDR2 SQIVND (reference sequence). This CDR3 comprises 16 residues.

This clonotype occurred once. The CDR3 DNA sequence: TGTGCCAGCAGCCATCAGGGGTTCTCTGGAGGTTCACCCCTCCACTTT. This encodes CASSHQGFSGGSPLHF. V gene TRBV3-1 combines with J gene TRBJ1-6; weak D call: TRBD1 (6 bases). The CDR3 is made up of 16 amino acids. Deletions cut 3 bases from V and 9 bases from J, with 18 bases between. CDR1 and CDR2 from the germline V gene are LGHDT and YNNKEL (reference sequence).

The count of this clonotype is one. This chain uses TRBV20-1 with TRBJ1-1; D may be TRBD1 (6 bases). V was cut by 5 bases and J by 4 bases, with 14 bases left in between. CDR3 length equals 13 residues. Germline V gene sequence: CDR1 DFQATT, CDR2 SNEGSKA (reference sequence). The CDR3 is CSAPAGVGTEAFF. The CDR3 DNA reads as TGCAGTGCTCCCGCAGGGGTTGGCACTGAAGCTTTCTTT.

V gene TRBV15 combines with J gene TRBJ2-1, with D hard to call. The V and J ends lost 1 base and 6 bases respectively, with 7 bases between them. The V gene's germline CDR1 is LNHNV and CDR2 YYDKDF (reference sequence). CDR3 length: 13 amino acids. The CDR3 is CATSRVSLNEQFF. DNA of the CDR3: TGTGCCACCAGCAGAGTAAGCCTCAATGAGCAGTTCTTC.

The rearrangement joins TRBV12-3 or TRBV12-4 to TRBJ1-2; perhaps TRBD1 as D (5 bases). The CDR3 runs to 13 residues. V was cut by 3 bases and J by 4 bases, with 9 bases left in between. In nucleotides, the CDR3 is TGTGCCAGCAGTTTCGGGGCCACCTATGGCTACACCTTC. Translated, it gives CASSFGATYGYTF.

This chain uses TRBV15 with TRBJ2-7; D unclear. V gave up 0 bases and J gave up 0 bases, with 6 bases separating them. This CDR3 is 14 amino acids long. Germline CDR1 reads LNHNV; CDR2 reads YYDKDF (reference sequence). In DNA, the CDR3 is TGTGCCACCAGCAGAGAACCCAGCTCCTACGAGCAGTACTTC. It specifies CATSREPSSYEQYF.

The chain couples TRBV24-1 to TRBJ2-1, with D tentatively TRBD1 (6 bases). CDR3 length: 11 residues. Trimming took off 12 bases at V and 5 bases at J, with 10 bases between the two ends. Germline V CDR1 and CDR2: KGHDR, SFDVKD. This CDR3 reads CALKGDNEQFF. In DNA, the CDR3 is TGTGCCCTTAAGGGGGACAATGAGCAGTTCTTC.